These 27 T cell receptor beta chains were all obtained from the same sample, sequenced in a study of control samples from healthy donors and cancer patients. Measured with immunoSEQ multiplex PCR; TCRdb has only the in-frame clones, and not every one. The sample has under 150,000 clones, roughly 92% seen once. The sample taken for sequencing was blood. The receptors derive from a man aged 25-45 years in good health.

The V call is TRBV7-9, the J call TRBJ2-2; D unresolved. The CDR3 is 14 amino acids. Trimming cost V 3 bases and J 1 base, with 6 bases left between them. Germline-derived CDR1 and CDR2 are SEHNR and FQNEAQ (reference sequence). CDR3 nucleotide sequence: TGTGCCAGCAGCTTTGTGGAGAACACCGGGGAGCTGTTTTTT. Amino acid sequence: CASSFVENTGELFF.

The chain combines TRBV27 with TRBJ2-1; possible D gene TRBD2, 5 bases. Germline values: CDR1 MNHEY, CDR2 SMNVEV (reference sequence). The ends were cut back, 3 bases at V and 7 bases at J, with 13 bases in the middle. This CDR3 is 14 amino acids long. CDR3 coding DNA: TGTGCCAGCAGTTTGGCACTAGTTGGGAATGAGCAGTTCTTC. It is translated as CASSLALVGNEQFF.

The chain is built from TRBV28 and TRBJ1-2; weak D call: TRBD1 (5 bases). This CDR3 region has 14 residues. Germline V gene sequence: CDR1 MDHEN, CDR2 SYDVKM. Trimming removed 10 bases at V and 6 bases at J, with 21 bases between. Here the CDR3 DNA reads TGTGCCACCGGGCCCCGGGGGAGGTTGAATGGCTACACCTTC. It yields the protein CATGPRGRLNGYTF.

The chain carries TRBV4-1 and TRBJ2-1; D may be TRBD1 (6 bases). Germline V gene sequence: CDR1 MGHRA, CDR2 YSYEKL. V lost 3 bases and J 4 bases, leaving 13 bases between the germline ends. The CDR3 length is 15 residues. DNA for the CDR3: TGCGCCAGCAGCCAGCTGGGGACACAATACAATGAGCAGTTCTTC. Its protein product is CASSQLGTQYNEQFF.

V gene TRBV30 combines with J gene TRBJ2-7; D perhaps matches TRBD1 (5 bases). The CDR3 spans 16 residues. The ends were cut back, 0 bases at V and 1 base at J, with 16 bases in the middle. Germline-derived CDR1 and CDR2 are GTSNPN and SVGIG (reference sequence). The CDR3 bases are TGTGCCTGGAGTGTATCCACCTCAGGACATTCCTACGAGCAGTACTTC. Amino acids: CAWSVSTSGHSYEQYF.

This chain connects TRBV24-1 to TRBJ2-1; TRBD2 aligns across 11 bases. Germline-derived CDR1 and CDR2 are KGHDR and SFDVKD. The CDR3 totals 16 residues. Trimming took 4 bases from V and 8 from J; bases not matched to a gene: 9. The CDR3 DNA follows: TGTGCCACCAGTGACCAAAAGACTAGCGGGAAATATGAGCAGTTCTTC. It codes for CATSDQKTSGKYEQFF.

The chain recombines TRBV13 with TRBJ2-5, with D tentatively TRBD1 or TRBD2 (5 bases each). The ends were cut back, 5 bases at V and 5 bases at J, with 15 bases in the middle. This CDR3 is built from 14 residues. Germline V gives CDR1 PRHDT, CDR2 FYEKMQ (reference sequence). The CDR3 DNA follows: TGTGCCAGCAGCCCGGGACCGTGGGAGGAGACCCAGTACTTC. Amino acids: CASSPGPWEETQYF.

The V and J genes are TRBV30 and TRBJ1-2, with 8 bases lining up with TRBD1. The CDR3 is 13 amino acids. The V gene end was trimmed by 3 bases and the J gene end by 4 bases; junction bases not matched to a gene: 4. The germline V gene encodes CDR1 GTSNPN and CDR2 SVGIG (reference sequence). The CDR3 DNA reads as TGTGCCTGGAGGCGGGACAGGAGCTATGGCTACACCTTC. It translates to CAWRRDRSYGYTF. The full variable domain, in which reference TRBV30 and TRBJ1-2 provide the parts outside the CDR3, is SQTIHQWPATLVQPVGSPLSLECTVEGTSNPNLYWYRQAAGRGLQLLFYSVGIGQISSEVPQNLSASRPQDRQFILSSKKLLLSDSGFYLCAWRRDRSYGYTFGSGTRLTVV.

This clone has only one observation. Other DNA sequences in this sample translate to the same CDR3. The V call is TRBV9, the J call TRBJ2-7; the match to TRBD2 covers 9 bases. V was clipped by 0 bases and J by 4 bases; unmatched bases: 2. CDR1 and CDR2 (germline): SGDLS, YYNGEE. CDR3 length: 14 residues. The CDR3 DNA is TGTGCCAGCAGCGTAGGGCTAGCGGGGTACGAGCAGTACTTC. Its protein is CASSVGLAGYEQYF.

The chain recombines TRBV30 with TRBJ2-3, with 11 nucleotides matching TRBD2. V gave up 1 base and J gave up 0 bases; unmatched junction bases: 0. The CDR3 has 15 residues. The germline gives CDR1 GTSNPN, CDR2 SVGIG (reference sequence). The CDR3, as DNA: TGTGCCTGGAGTGGACTAGCGGGGAGCACAGATACGCAGTATTTT. Translation gives CAWSGLAGSTDTQYF.

The chain employs TRBV7-2 and TRBJ1-2; 7 bases align to TRBD1. From germline, CDR1 is SGHTA and CDR2 FQGNSA. Trimming at V came to 4 bases and at J to 3 bases, leaving 8 bases not matched to a gene. There are 15 residues in the CDR3. The CDR3 DNA sequence: TGTGCCAGCAGCTCACGGACAGGACCCCACTATGGCTACACCTTC. Residues: CASSSRTGPHYGYTF.

This rearrangement joins TRBV9 to TRBJ1-1; D remains unclear. The CDR3 is made up of 13 amino acids. The germline V and J ends were trimmed by 9 bases and 1 base, with 13 bases remaining between them. From germline, CDR1 is SGDLS and CDR2 YYNGEE. CDR3 region: CATSRHQNTEAFF. The CDR3 bases are TGTGCCACCTCGCGGCACCAGAACACTGAAGCTTTCTTT.

In DNA, the CDR3 is TGTGCCAGCAGCCGGATCGGGCCAGGCACTGAAGCTTTCTTT. Amino acid sequence: CASSRIGPGTEAFF. J is TRBJ1-1 and V is TRBV28, with D unclear. Germline lookup yields CDR1 MDHEN and CDR2 SYDVKM. Trimming took off 6 bases at V and 4 bases at J, with 15 bases between the two ends. The CDR3 consists of 14 residues. Based on the CDR3 plus reference TRBV28 and TRBJ1-1, the full variable domain is DVKVTQSSRYLVKRTGEKVFLECVQDMDHENMFWYRQDPGLGLRLIYFSYDVKMKEKGDIPEGYSVSREKKERFSLILESASTNQTSMYLCASSRIGPGTEAFFGQGTRLTVV.

The chain joins TRBV6-2 or TRBV6-3 to TRBJ2-3, with D perhaps being TRBD1 or TRBD2 (6 bases each). The CDR3 contains 17 residues. The germline V gene has CDR1 MNHEY and CDR2 SVGEGT. With 2 bases removed from V and 1 base from J, the gap between germline ends came to 16 bases. The DNA of the CDR3 is TGTGCCAGCAGTTACGCGCTGGCGGGGACACGCACAGATACGCAGTATTTT. It specifies CASSYALAGTRTDTQYF.

The genes are TRBV5-8 and TRBJ1-4, with D maybe TRBD1 (6 bases). The CDR3 covers 16 residues. In germline, CDR1 is SGHTS, CDR2 YDEGEE. Trimming removed 4 bases at V and 7 bases at J, with 20 bases between. CDR3 amino acids: CASSPGGVWGAEKLFF. The CDR3 DNA sequence: TGTGCCAGCAGCCCCGGGGGGGTCTGGGGGGCTGAAAAACTGTTTTTT.

The chain links TRBV7-9 to TRBJ2-2; maybe TRBD2 (6 bases). Germline CDR1 reads SEHNR; CDR2 reads FQNEAQ (reference sequence). V lost 1 base and J 7 bases, leaving 7 bases between the germline ends. This CDR3 is 13 amino acids long. CDR3 sequence: CASSLVEGGELFF. CDR3 sequence (DNA): TGTGCCAGCAGCTTAGTGGAGGGCGGGGAGCTGTTTTTT.

The chain recombines TRBV27 with TRBJ2-2; 8 bases agree with TRBD1. Germline CDR1 is MNHEY and CDR2 is SMNVEV (reference sequence). V trimming: 2 bases; J trimming: 7 bases; junction bases outside the gene matches: 6. The CDR3 has 15 amino acids. This CDR3 is CASSLPGQAGGELFF. CDR3 in DNA: TGTGCCAGCAGTTTACCGGGACAGGCGGGCGGGGAGCTGTTTTTT.

J is TRBJ2-7 and V is TRBV19, with unresolved D. Germline V gene lookup returns CDR1 LNHDA and CDR2 SQIVND (reference sequence). The CDR3 totals 15 residues. Trimming left V 5 bases short and J 2 bases short, with 16 bases between. This CDR3 reads CASSEKGRKTYEQYF. The CDR3 region has the DNA TGTGCCAGTAGTGAAAAAGGACGGAAAACCTACGAGCAGTACTTC.

The chain carries TRBV12-3 or TRBV12-4 and TRBJ1-1; no definite D call. CDR3 length: 11 residues. Deletions cut 5 bases from V and 2 bases from J, with 3 bases between. CDR3 DNA: TGTGCCAGCAGTCATAACACTGAAGCTTTCTTT. Protein: CASSHNTEAFF.

The sample holds many counts of this clone. The rearrangement uses TRBV6-2 or TRBV6-3 and TRBJ2-5; 7 bases are shared with TRBD2. Trimming took 2 bases from V and 4 from J; bases not matched to a gene: 7. In germline, CDR1 is MNHEY, CDR2 SVGEGT. The CDR3 covers 15 residues. Here the CDR3 reads CASSYVASGAETQYF. The CDR3 DNA sequence: TGTGCCAGCAGTTACGTGGCTAGCGGAGCAGAGACCCAGTACTTC.

A note on this clone: This sample also contains other DNA sequences that code for the same CDR3. The chain carries TRBV7-9 and TRBJ2-5; D ambiguous. Deletions cut 5 bases from V and 5 bases from J, with 6 bases between. Looked up from germline, CDR1 is SEHNR and CDR2 is FQNEAQ (reference sequence). The CDR3 is 11 amino acids. CDR3 amino acids: CASSPLETQYF. CDR3 nucleotides: TGTGCCAGCAGCCCCCTGGAGACCCAGTACTTC.

This clone is a singleton in its sample. The chain uses TRBV2 and TRBJ1-2; TRBD1 might be the D (6 bases). Trimming stripped 5 bases from V and 8 bases from J, with 12 bases between. Looked up from germline, CDR1 is SNHLY and CDR2 is FYNNEI. The CDR3 is 12 amino acids. The chain's CDR3 is CASSTGFLGYTF. CDR3 nucleotides: TGTGCCAGCAGTACAGGGTTTTTGGGCTACACCTTC.

The chain combines TRBV28 with TRBJ1-5; D is unresolved. Germline loops: CDR1 MDHEN, CDR2 SYDVKM. Trimming took 1 base from V and 6 from J, leaving 4 bases between them. CDR3 size: 12 residues. As DNA, the CDR3 is TGTGCCAGCAGTTTATTGGTTCAGCCCCAGCATTTT. Amino acids: CASSLLVQPQHF.

In nucleotides, the CDR3 is TGTGCCAGCTCACGGGGGATAGAGTATGGCTACACCTTC. Translating it yields CASSRGIEYGYTF. The chain links TRBV18 to TRBJ1-2, with D possibly matching TRBD1 (5 bases). The CDR3 extends over 13 amino acids. Germline V gene lookup returns CDR1 KGHSH and CDR2 LQKENI. Trimming took 4 bases from V and 5 from J, leaving 11 bases between them.

The J gene is TRBJ2-3, the V gene TRBV28; TRBD2 matches at 10 bases. Per the germline V gene, CDR1 is MDHEN and CDR2 is SYDVKM. The junction had 8 bases not matched to a gene; V was cut back by 6 bases and J by 2 bases. The CDR3 is made up of 16 amino acids. The CDR3 DNA follows: TGTGCCAGCAGACGAAGCGGACTAGCGGCCACAGATACGCAGTATTTT. Protein product: CASRRSGLAATDTQYF.

V is TRBV27 and J is TRBJ2-1; D is perhaps TRBD2 (6 bases). The V end lost 5 bases, the J end lost 2 bases, and 16 bases lay between the germline ends. The germline CDR1 and CDR2 sequences are MNHEY and SMNVEV (reference sequence). The CDR3 loop spans 16 amino acids. CDR3 coding DNA: TGTGCCAGCAGTCCCCACGGACTACTAGCCTACAATGAGCAGTTCTTC. It encodes CASSPHGLLAYNEQFF.

The chain links TRBV20-1 to TRBJ1-1, with no clear D. The CDR3 loop spans 11 amino acids. Looked up from germline, CDR1 is DFQATT and CDR2 is SNEGSKA (reference sequence). Trimming left V 4 bases short and J 1 base short, with 4 bases between. The CDR3 sequence: CSAKGNTEAFF. The CDR3 DNA sequence: TGCAGTGCTAAAGGGAACACTGAAGCTTTCTTT.